This TCR beta chain was sequenced in a study of blood T cell repertoires in COVID-19 (dated by TCRdb to 2020 to 2021). At the level of the whole study: Samples covering the acute and convalescent phases of COVID-19 were provided by collaborators in the United States, Italy and Spain. A freely available public database, intended as a resource for researchers studying the immune response to SARS-CoV-2, is where the repertoires were released. The material from the prospective study consisted of cDNA or gDNA derived from T cells, B-cell-depleted T cells, or PBMCs. The dataset comprised deeply sampled blood TCRbeta repertoires from subjects exposed to, actively infected with, or recovered from COVID-19. Samples were obtained from the ongoing ImmuneRACE study (first 160 participants) and from about 1,300 subjects provided by 6 global collaborators. Nearly every sample came with metadata listing a de-identified subject ID, COVID-19 status, age in years and sex. Where available, HLA class I and class II types were obtained from metadata supplied by the sample provider rather than from assay-based typing. Overall study outcomes, separate from this receptor: The quantity of clinical and demographic metadata differed by source and by participant and was supplied without curation.

As regards this clone: Its antigen is not yet known. Because the CDR3's place on the DNA is in doubt, the DNA is left out and the CDR3 is given as listed by TCRdb.

Reading from cysteine to phenylalanine, the CDR3 counts 16 amino acids. Per the germline V gene, SGHRS is the CDR1 and YFSETQ is the CDR2. TCRbeta CDR3 regions were amplified from genomic DNA by means of the immunoSEQ Assay, a bias-controlled multiplex PCR. As for the original processing: The number of nucleated cells in each sample was estimated from the amplification of reference gene primers within the assay. Sequence reads were collapsed and filtered to measure the absolute abundance of every unique TCRbeta CDR3 rearrangement. For each sample, productive Simpson clonality was calculated by taking the square root of Simpson's diversity index across productive rearrangements. What TCRdb holds here is the immuneACCESS table cut down to in-frame rearrangements. Part of the clones is not present; checked against another copy, under half of the missing clones reflect an unresolved V gene, and the others are unexplained. V and J calls and clone size are as listed in that table; D and trimming were resolved from the DNA. Across this sample there are around 260,000 clones, with roughly 88% seen only once. The ten largest clonotypes hold roughly 0.87% of the sample.

In Seattle, one collaborating source enrolled patients while the infection was active and tracked those patients longitudinally over the course of disease. Each collaborating institution followed its own protocols to collect whole blood in K2EDTA tubes. For TCRbeta analysis, collaborators shipped samples as frozen whole blood, isolated PBMCs, or DNA extracted from either of those sample types. The sequence links TRBV5-1 to TRBJ2-3; TRBD2 was called by the table and not checked on the DNA. This clonotype originated in a human donor with COVID-19, enrolled during active disease. The donor label of this sample is uncertain. The sample consisted of peripheral blood. CDR3 reads: CASSSTSGGGPDTQYF.